This T cell receptor beta chain stems from a study of shared clonotypes between healthy human individuals. Study-level points and caveats: Shared clonotypes: about 5% naive CD4, around 3.5% naive CD8, around 2.2% memory CD4, approximately 0.4% memory CD8.

Those who donated, Caucasian adults without exception, all lived in Nashville, Tennessee. This CDR3 has 12 residues. The germline CDR1 and CDR2 sequences are MGHDK and SYGVNS. Trimming removed 5 bases at V and 4 bases at J, with 9 bases between. Libraries were prepared by immunoSEQ multiplex PCR; TCRdb keeps only in-frame clonotypes and omits some of them. The repertoire holds about a million clones, with about 75% as singletons. In the case of this clone: Its antigen is as yet unknown.

The chain employs TRBV25-1 and TRBJ2-7; D is uncertain. The receptor was derived from a man younger than 35 in good health. Sequenced: memory CD4+ T cells sorted from blood. Noted subset: CD45RA-negative fraction. The CDR3 spells CASSPFTYEQYF. CDR3 sequence (DNA): TGTGCCAGCAGTCCCTTCACGTACGAGCAGTACTTC.